Below, one T cell receptor beta chain is given with its context. Its target is unknown. On cycle 4 day 1 and cycle 7 day 1, as well as at baseline, blood was sampled. This entry belongs to a study of OX40 agonist ivuxolimab in advanced cancers. Study at large: Subjects had a mean age of roughly 57 years, with a range of 23 to 79; just over 80% were male. Three patients responded partially, comprising one with hepatocellular carcinoma and two with cutaneous melanoma. General study findings and limits: More expanded clones were found, on average, in CD8+ than in CD4+ T cells.

Libraries were prepared by immunoSEQ multiplex PCR; TCRdb keeps only in-frame clonotypes and omits some of them. The table has 70,000 to 80,000 clones, approximately 87% seen once. The input for sequencing was CD4+ or CD8+ T cells sorted from blood, taken in a trial of the OX40 agonist ivuxolimab. This sequence originates from an adult with an advanced solid tumor such as melanoma, head and neck, liver or kidney cancer.

As DNA, the CDR3 is TGTGCCACCAAGGGGCTTACCAGATCCTACAATGAGCAGTTCTTC. As protein: CATKGLTRSYNEQFF. The chain couples TRBV28 to TRBJ2-1; TRBD1 is a possible D gene (5 bases). Germline CDR1 and CDR2: MDHEN and SYDVKM. The CDR3 consists of 15 residues. V was shortened by 10 bases and J by 1 base, with 17 bases between the two germline ends.